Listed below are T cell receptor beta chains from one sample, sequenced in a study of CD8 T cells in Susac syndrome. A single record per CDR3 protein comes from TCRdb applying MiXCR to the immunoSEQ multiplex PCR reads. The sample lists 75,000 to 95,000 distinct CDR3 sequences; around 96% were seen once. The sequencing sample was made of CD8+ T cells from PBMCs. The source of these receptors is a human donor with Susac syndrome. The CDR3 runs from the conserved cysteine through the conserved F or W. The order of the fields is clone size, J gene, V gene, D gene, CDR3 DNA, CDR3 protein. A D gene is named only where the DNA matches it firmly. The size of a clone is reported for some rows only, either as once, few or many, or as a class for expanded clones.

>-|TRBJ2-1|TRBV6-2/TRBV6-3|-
TGTGCCAGCAGTTTAGAAAGTGTCGAGCAGTTCTTC
CASSLESVEQFF
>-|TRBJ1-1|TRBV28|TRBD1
TGTGCCAGCAGTTTAGGGGACAGGGGGACTGAAGCTTTCTTT
CASSLGDRGTEAFF
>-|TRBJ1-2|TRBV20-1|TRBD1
TGCAGTGCTAGGGCGACAGGGGCGGGCTATGGCTACACCTTC
CSARATGAGYGYTF
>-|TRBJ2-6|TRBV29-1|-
TGCAGCGTTACAGCCTCTGGGGCCAACGTCCTGACTTTC
CSVTASGANVLTF
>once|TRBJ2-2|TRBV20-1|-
TGCAGTGCTAGGGAGACAGAGCCCACCGGGGAGCTGTTTTTT
CSARETEPTGELFF
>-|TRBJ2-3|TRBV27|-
TGTGCCAGCAGTCCGCGACAGGAGCCAGATACGCAGTATTTT
CASSPRQEPDTQYF
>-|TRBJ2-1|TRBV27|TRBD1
TGTGCCAGCCGACTCGGGACAGCTCCCGCCAATGAGCAGTTCTTC
CASRLGTAPANEQFF
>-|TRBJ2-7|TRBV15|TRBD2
TGTGCCACCAGCAGAGATCGGGGGGATTCCTACGAGCAGTACTTC
CATSRDRGDSYEQYF
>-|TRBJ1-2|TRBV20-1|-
TGCAGTGCTAGGCAGGCGAACTATGGCTACACCTTC
CSARQANYGYTF
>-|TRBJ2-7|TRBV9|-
TGTGCCAGCAGCCCCTTGGACGGACCCTACGAGCAGTACTTC
CASSPLDGPYEQYF
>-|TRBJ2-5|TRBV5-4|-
TGTGCCAGCAGCTTGTTTTCAGGGTTAGAGACCCAGTACTTC
CASSLFSGLETQYF
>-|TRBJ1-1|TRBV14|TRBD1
TGTGCCAGCAGCCAAGGGACAGGGGGGCCGATGAACACTGAAGCTTTCTTT
CASSQGTGGPMNTEAFF
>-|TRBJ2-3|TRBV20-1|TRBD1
TGCAGTGCTAGTGAGCGACAGGGGGCGGGGGATACGCAGTATTTT
CSASERQGAGDTQYF
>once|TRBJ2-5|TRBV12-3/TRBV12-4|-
TGTGCCAGCAGTTTGGAGGGGGCCAATCCCAAGTACTTC
CASSLEGANPKYF
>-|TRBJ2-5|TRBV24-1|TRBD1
TGTGCCACCAGTACCGGGACAGGGCCCCAGTACTTC
CATSTGTGPQYF
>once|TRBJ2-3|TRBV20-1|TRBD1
TGCAGTGCTAGAGATGCCCGACAGGGAACAGATACGCAGTATTTT
CSARDARQGTDTQYF
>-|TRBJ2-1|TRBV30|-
TGTGCCTGGAGCTCCGGACGGGGCGTCCATGAGCAGTTCTTC
CAWSSGRGVHEQFF
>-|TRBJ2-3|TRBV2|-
TGTGCCAGCATTAGAGGGTCTTCGTGGGGTTCCACAGATACGCAGTATTTT
CASIRGSSWGSTDTQYF
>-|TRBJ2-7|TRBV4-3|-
TGCGCCAGCAGCCAAGATCGGGGGATATTATACGAGCAGTACTTC
CASSQDRGILYEQYF
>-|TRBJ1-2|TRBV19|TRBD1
TGTGCCAGTAGTATCCCAGGGACAGGGGCTGGATATGGCTACACCTTC
CASSIPGTGAGYGYTF
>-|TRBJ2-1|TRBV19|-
TGTGCCAGCAGTATCGGCAACATTAATGAGCAGTTCTTC
CASSIGNINEQFF
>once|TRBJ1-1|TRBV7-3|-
TGTGCCAGCAGCGCACCTTCCCCAGGTCGCGACAGCAACACTGAAGCTTTCTTT
CASSAPSPGRDSNTEAFF
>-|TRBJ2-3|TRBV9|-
TGTGCCAGCAGCGTAGCCTCGGAAGCCGATACGCAGTATTTT
CASSVASEADTQYF
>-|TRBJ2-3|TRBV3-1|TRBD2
TGTGCCAGCAGCCGCGGGACTAGTGTCTATACGCAGTATTTT
CASSRGTSVYTQYF